The clone carrying this T cell receptor (beta chain) was seen ten or more times. The sample originates from a study of metastatic and nonmetastatic thyroid tumors. With MiXCR, TCRdb reprocessed the PCR reads. The data show about 34,000 clones, roughly a sixth seen once. Each patient came to thyroid surgery without any prior treatment (of any kind). There are 12 residues in the CDR3. In germline, CDR1 is DFQATT, CDR2 SNEGSKA (reference sequence). The V gene lost 6 bases and the J gene lost 4 bases, with 9 bases spanning the gap. Sequencing input: blood. This clonotype originated in a female donor with papillary thyroid cancer or a benign thyroid nodule (not recorded which). Some clones in this sample may be carry-over from other donors' samples. The chain has TRBV20-1 and TRBJ1-4; D ambiguous. The chain's CDR3 is CSAQKGNEKLFF. CDR3 nucleotides: TGCAGTGCCCAAAAGGGTAATGAAAAACTGTTTTTT.